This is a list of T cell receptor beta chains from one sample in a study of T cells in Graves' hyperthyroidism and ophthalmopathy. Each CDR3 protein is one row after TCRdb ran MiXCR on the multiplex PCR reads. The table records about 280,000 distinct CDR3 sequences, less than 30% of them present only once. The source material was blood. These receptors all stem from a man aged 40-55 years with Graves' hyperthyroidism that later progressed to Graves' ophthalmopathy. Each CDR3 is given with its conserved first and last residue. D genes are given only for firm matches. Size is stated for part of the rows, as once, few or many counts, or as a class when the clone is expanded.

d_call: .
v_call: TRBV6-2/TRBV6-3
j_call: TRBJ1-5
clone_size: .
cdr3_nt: TGTGCCAGCAGAAGCAATCAGCCCCAGCATTTT
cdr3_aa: CASRSNQPQHF

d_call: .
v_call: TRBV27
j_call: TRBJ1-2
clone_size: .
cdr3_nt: TGTGCCAGCAGTTTAATGGGGGGCTATGGCTACACCTTC
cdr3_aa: CASSLMGGYGYTF

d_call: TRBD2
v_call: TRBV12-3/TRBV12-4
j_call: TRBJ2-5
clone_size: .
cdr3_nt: TGTGCCAGCAGCTCGGGACAAAGGACTAGCGGGAGGATGGAGACCCAGTACTTC
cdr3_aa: CASSSGQRTSGRMETQYF

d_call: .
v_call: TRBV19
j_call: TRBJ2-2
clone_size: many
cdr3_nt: TGTGCCAGTAGTATTTCCAGTACAAACACCGGGGAGCTGTTTTTT
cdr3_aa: CASSISSTNTGELFF

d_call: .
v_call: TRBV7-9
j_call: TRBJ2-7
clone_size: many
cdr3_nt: TGTGCCAGCAGCCGTGGGACGGATACCTACGAGCAGTACTTC
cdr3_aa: CASSRGTDTYEQYF

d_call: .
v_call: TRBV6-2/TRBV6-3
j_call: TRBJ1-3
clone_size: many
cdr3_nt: TGTGCCAGCAAATATAGGCCGGGCTCTGGAAACACCATATATTTT
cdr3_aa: CASKYRPGSGNTIYF

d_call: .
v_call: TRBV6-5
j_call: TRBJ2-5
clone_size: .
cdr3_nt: TGTGCCAGCAGTTTGGGAGCGAGACAGGGAGGAGAGACCCAGTACTTC
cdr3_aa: CASSLGARQGGETQYF

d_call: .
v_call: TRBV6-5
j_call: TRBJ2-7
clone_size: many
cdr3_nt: TGTGCCAGCAGTTACGGGCGTCCCGACAGCCGCGAGGACTTC
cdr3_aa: CASSYGRPDSREDF

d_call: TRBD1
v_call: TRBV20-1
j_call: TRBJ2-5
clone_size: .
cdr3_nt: TGCAGTGCCGGACCAGGGGGCATTGAGACCCAGTACTTC
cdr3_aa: CSAGPGGIETQYF

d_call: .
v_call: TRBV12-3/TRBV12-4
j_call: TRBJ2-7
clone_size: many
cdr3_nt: TGTGCCAGCAGTCCAATACATTATTACGAGCAGTACTTC
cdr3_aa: CASSPIHYYEQYF

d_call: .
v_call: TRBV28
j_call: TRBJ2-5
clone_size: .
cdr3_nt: TGTGCCAGCAGTTTATGGGTAGGGACGGAGACCCAGTACTTC
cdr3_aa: CASSLWVGTETQYF

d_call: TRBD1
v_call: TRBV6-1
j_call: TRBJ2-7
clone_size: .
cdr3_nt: TGTGCCAGCAGAGGACCGGGACAGACCCTATCCTACGAGCAGTACTTC
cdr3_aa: CASRGPGQTLSYEQYF

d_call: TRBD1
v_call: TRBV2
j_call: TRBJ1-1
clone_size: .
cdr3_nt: TGTGCCAGCAAAGGGGGACAGGGATTCTCCATGAACACTGAAGCTTTCTTT
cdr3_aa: CASKGGQGFSMNTEAFF

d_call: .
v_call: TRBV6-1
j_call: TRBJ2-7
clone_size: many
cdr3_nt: TGTGCCGGCCGGGACGGGGACTCGGAGCAGTACTTC
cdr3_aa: CAGRDGDSEQYF

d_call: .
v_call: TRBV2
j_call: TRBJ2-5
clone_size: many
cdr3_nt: TGTGCCAGCAGCCCGAGTTTGACAGGCCAAGAGACCCAGTACTTC
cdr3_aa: CASSPSLTGQETQYF

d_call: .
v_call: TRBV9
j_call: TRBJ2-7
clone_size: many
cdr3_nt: TGTGCCAGCAGCGTCGGCCGGTTGGACTACGAGCAGTACTTC
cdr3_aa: CASSVGRLDYEQYF

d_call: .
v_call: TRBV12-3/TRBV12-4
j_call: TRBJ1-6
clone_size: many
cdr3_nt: TGTGCCAGCAGAGGGACGGTTCAAACCCTCCACTTT
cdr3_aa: CASRGTVQTLHF

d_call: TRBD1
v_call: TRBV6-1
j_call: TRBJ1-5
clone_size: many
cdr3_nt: TGTGCCAGCAGTGACCAGGGGGCCGTCAATCAGCCCCAGCATTTT
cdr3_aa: CASSDQGAVNQPQHF

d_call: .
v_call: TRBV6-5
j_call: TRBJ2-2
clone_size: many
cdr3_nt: TGTGCCAGCAGACCAGGGACCCGTACCGGGGAGCTGTTTTTT
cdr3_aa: CASRPGTRTGELFF

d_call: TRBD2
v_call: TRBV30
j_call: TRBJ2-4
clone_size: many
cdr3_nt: TGTGCCTGGAGTGTGGAAACGGGAGGAGCCAAAAACATTCAGTACTTC
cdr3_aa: CAWSVETGGAKNIQYF

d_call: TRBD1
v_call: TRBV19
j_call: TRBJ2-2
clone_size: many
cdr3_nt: TGTGCCAGTACCGCAGGGGGCTGGATCACCGGGGAGCTGTTTTTT
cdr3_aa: CASTAGGWITGELFF

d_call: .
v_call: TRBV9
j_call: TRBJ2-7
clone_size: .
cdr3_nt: TGTGCCAGCAGCGTAACTCCTGCCTACGAGCAGTACTTC
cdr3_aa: CASSVTPAYEQYF

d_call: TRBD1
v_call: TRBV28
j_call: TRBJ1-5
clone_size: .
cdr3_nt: TGTGCCAGCAGCCTGGTGGGGACAGACAACACCCACTACAATCAGCCCCAGCATTTT
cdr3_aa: CASSLVGTDNTHYNQPQHF

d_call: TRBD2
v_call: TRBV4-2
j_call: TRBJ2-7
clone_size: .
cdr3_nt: TGTGCCAGCAGCCAAGGGCGTCTGGTGCGGGGGATTAACTACGAGCAGTACTTC
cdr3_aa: CASSQGRLVRGINYEQYF

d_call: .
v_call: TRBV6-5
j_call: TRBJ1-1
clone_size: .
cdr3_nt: TGTGCCAGCAGTTACATTTGGGCAGGGAGGACTGAAGCTTTCTTT
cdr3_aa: CASSYIWAGRTEAFF